This T cell receptor beta chain is drawn from a study of beta chain features in type 1 diabetes. V was shortened by 7 bases and J by 4 bases, with 6 bases between the two germline ends. The CDR3 is 11 amino acids. The germline V gene has CDR1 MDHEN and CDR2 SYDVKM. Based on CD45RO/CCR7/CD25/CD127/CD95/CD27, CD4+ regulatory, stem cell-like memory, naive and central memory cells were sorted. This clone showed up just a few times. Every isolated RNA sample was fully reverse transcribed, so sequencing captured expressed TCRB transcripts. The assay was immunoSEQ multiplex PCR, and TCRdb's table has in-frame clones only and misses some. Of about 130,000 clones listed, about a tenth are singletons.

The sequencing input was central memory CD4+ T cells from blood. This receptor was taken from a young man in good health. The V call is TRBV28, the J call TRBJ2-3, with D uncertain. CDR3 sequence (DNA): TGTGCCAGCATCCGCGCAGATACGCAGTATTTT. Its protein is CASIRADTQYF. The full variable domain, completed using reference TRBV28 and TRBJ2-3, is DVKVTQSSRYLVKRTGEKVFLECVQDMDHENMFWYRQDPGLGLRLIYFSYDVKMKEKGDIPEGYSVSREKKERFSLILESASTNQTSMYLCASIRADTQYFGPGTRLTVL.